The 25 T cell receptor beta chains listed next were all sequenced from one sample in a study of a mutant IDH1 vaccine in newly diagnosed glioma. Produced via immunoSEQ multiplex PCR; TCRdb's table is partial and in-frame only. The sample lists about 32,000 clones; roughly 82% were seen once. Time point specified: baseline, week 1 (first vaccination visit). Specified treatment: pre-vaccination baseline after standard-of-care therapy. The sequencing used PBMCs, collected from a glioma patient treated with radiotherapy, temozolomide or both. Every receptor here comes from a man aged 30-40 years with glioma.

This chain links TRBV4-3 with TRBJ2-6; 7 nucleotides align to TRBD1. Germline trimming cut 4 bases from V and 1 base from J; bases unmatched to any gene: 10. Germline loops: CDR1 LGHNA, CDR2 YSLEER. The CDR3 is 18 amino acids. The CDR3 protein is CASSRARQGVSGANVLTF. The CDR3 DNA follows: TGCGCCAGCAGCCGCGCGCGGCAGGGGGTTTCTGGGGCCAACGTCCTGACTTTC.

The J gene is TRBJ1-1, the V gene TRBV19; maybe TRBD1 (5 bases). V shed 6 bases and J shed 6 bases, with 17 bases lying between them. Germline loops: CDR1 LNHDA, CDR2 SQIVND (reference sequence). The CDR3 spans 14 residues. CDR3 nucleotide sequence: TGTGCCAGTAGACCACAGGCGGGGGTCTCTGAAGCTTTCTTT. Translation gives CASRPQAGVSEAFF. The full variable domain, in which reference TRBV19 and TRBJ1-1 provide the parts outside the CDR3, is DGGITQSPKYLFRKEGQNVTLSCEQNLNHDAMYWYRQDPGQGLRLIYYSQIVNDFQKGDIAEGYSVSREKKESFPLTVTSAQKNPTAFYLCASRPQAGVSEAFFGQGTRLTVV.

J is TRBJ1-2 and V is TRBV2; 7 nucleotides align to TRBD1. Germline assignment: CDR1 SNHLY and CDR2 FYNNEI. The CDR3 length is 14 residues. J was trimmed by 7 bases and V by 3 bases; bases with no gene match: 8. The CDR3 nucleotides are TGTGCCAGCAGTGATTCCAGGGGGATACGTGGCTACACCTTC. Translation gives CASSDSRGIRGYTF. Drawing the rest from reference TRBV2 and TRBJ1-2, the complete variable domain is EPEVTQTPSHQVTQMGQEVILRCVPISNHLYFYWYRQILGQKVEFLVSFYNNEISEKSEIFDDQFSVERPDGSNFTLKIRSTKLEDSAMYFCASSDSRGIRGYTFGSGTRLTVV.

The rearrangement joins TRBV7-8 to TRBJ2-3; D unclear. From germline, CDR1 is SGHVS and CDR2 FQNEAQ. The V end lost 1 base, the J end lost 4 bases, and 18 bases lay between the germline ends. CDR3 length: 17 residues. CDR3 DNA sequence: TGTGCCAGCAGCTTAGAGCCGGCCCATTTCCGCCCAGATACGCAGTATTTT. This gives the protein CASSLEPAHFRPDTQYF.

This clone showed up just a few times. This chain joins TRBV9 and TRBJ1-5, with D unclear. V lost 0 bases and J 3 bases, leaving 7 bases between the germline ends. The CDR3 sequence is 14 residues long. CDR1 is SGDLS, CDR2 YYNGEE, per germline. CDR3 amino acids: CASSVDPLNQPQHF. The CDR3 nucleotides are TGTGCCAGCAGCGTAGACCCTCTCAATCAGCCCCAGCATTTT.

The table lists this clone with a count of one. The chain links TRBV10-3 to TRBJ2-1, with 8 positions matching TRBD1. Germline CDR1 is ENHRY and CDR2 is SYGVKD. CDR3 length equals 13 residues. Trimming cost V 8 bases and J 5 bases; bases outside gene matches: 5. CDR3 bases: TGTGCCATCGTCGGACAGGGAGACAATGAGCAGTTCTTC. Protein product: CAIVGQGDNEQFF.

V usage is TRBV5-1 and J usage is TRBJ2-1; D is possibly TRBD2 (5 bases). CDR1 and CDR2 (germline): SGHRS, YFSETQ. The CDR3 is made up of 17 amino acids. V was trimmed by 0 bases and J by 1 base, leaving 14 bases between them. CDR3 DNA: TGCGCCAGCAGCTTGGCCGGGTTGAGGGTATCCTACAATGAGCAGTTCTTC. Amino acid sequence: CASSLAGLRVSYNEQFF.

The chain employs TRBV27 and TRBJ2-1; the D is unclear. The V gene lost 6 bases and the J gene lost 2 bases, with 5 bases spanning the gap. Per the germline V gene, CDR1 is MNHEY and CDR2 is SMNVEV (reference sequence). The CDR3 has 12 residues. The CDR3: CASRRTYNEQFF. The CDR3 coding sequence is TGTGCCAGCAGAAGAACCTACAATGAGCAGTTCTTC.

The chain combines TRBV2 with TRBJ2-1, with D perhaps TRBD2 (6 bases). This CDR3 has 16 amino acids. V gave up 2 bases and J gave up 4 bases, with 15 bases separating them. The germline CDR1 and CDR2 sequences are SNHLY and FYNNEI. CDR3 in amino acids: CASSEFGLANYNEQFF. CDR3 nucleotide sequence: TGTGCCAGCAGTGAATTTGGGCTAGCGAATTACAATGAGCAGTTCTTC.

This chain links TRBV5-1 with TRBJ1-6, with a possible D match to TRBD1 (6 bases). This CDR3 comprises 14 residues. Trimming removed 2 bases at V and 5 bases at J, with 8 bases between. Germline V CDR1 and CDR2: SGHRS, YFSETQ. The CDR3 spells CASSLAGDNSPLHF. The CDR3 nucleotides are TGCGCCAGCAGCTTAGCAGGGGATAATTCACCCCTCCACTTT.

This sequence joins TRBV15 and TRBJ2-7, with 8 bases fitting TRBD2. CDR1 is LNHNV, CDR2 YYDKDF, per germline (reference sequence). After removal of 4 bases from V and 4 bases from J, the junction contained 9 bases not matched to a gene. The CDR3 sequence is 15 residues long. The CDR3: CATSKSGSPIYEQYF. The CDR3, as DNA: TGTGCCACCAGCAAGAGCGGGAGCCCAATATACGAGCAGTACTTC. Filled out from reference TRBV15 and TRBJ2-7, the complete variable domain reads DAMVIQNPRYQVTQFGKPVTLSCSQTLNHNVMYWYQQKSSQAPKLLFHYYDKDFNNEADTPDNFQSRRPNTSFCFLDIRSPGLGDTAMYLCATSKSGSPIYEQYFGPGTRLTVT.

This clone was detected a few times. This chain uses TRBV23-1 with TRBJ1-1; the D gene is possibly TRBD1 (6 bases). TRBV23-1 is treated as an ORF (open reading frame) with a function not yet certain. Trimming took 7 bases from V and 7 from J, leaving 22 bases between them. This CDR3 has 15 residues. The CDR3 DNA reads TGCGCCAGCAAGGAACTCCTTCAGGGGCGAAGTGAAGCTTTCTTT. Protein product: CASKELLQGRSEAFF.

The rearrangement joins TRBV19 to TRBJ1-5; D unresolved. CDR1 and CDR2 (germline): LNHDA, SQIVND (reference sequence). V was trimmed by 3 bases and J by 9 bases, leaving 18 bases between them. The length of the CDR3 is 15 residues. The CDR3 bases are TGTGCCAGTAGTATTAAATCTGGAGGACCTATGCCCCAGCATTTT. This gives the protein CASSIKSGGPMPQHF.

J is TRBJ2-7 and V is TRBV5-6; no firm D call. This CDR3 has 13 residues. Germline CDR1 is SGHDT and CDR2 is YYEEEE. V lost 4 bases to trimming and J lost 7 bases, with 15 bases between them. DNA of the CDR3: TGTGCCAGCAGCATGACGCCAGAGATGGAGCAGTACTTC. Translation gives CASSMTPEMEQYF.

CDR3: CASGPDRVYEQYF. DNA for the CDR3: TGTGCTAGTGGTCCGGACAGGGTCTACGAGCAGTACTTC. The chain has TRBV12-5 and TRBJ2-7; 8 bases are a match to TRBD1. CDR1 and CDR2 (germline): LGHNT, FRNRAP. J lost 3 bases, V lost 5 bases, and 3 bases had no gene match. The CDR3 sequence is 13 residues long.

This chain connects TRBV7-2 to TRBJ1-5; D gene ambiguous. The CDR3 spans 15 residues. With 5 bases removed from V and 7 bases from J, the gap between germline ends came to 18 bases. Germline V gene lookup returns CDR1 SGHTA and CDR2 FQGNSA. In DNA, the CDR3 is TGTGCCAGCAGCGATGGGGTTTCTTGGGGACAGCCCCAGCATTTT. Translated: CASSDGVSWGQPQHF.

The J gene is TRBJ2-1, the V gene TRBV30; D is unclear. The V end lost 8 bases, the J end lost 0 bases, and 5 bases lay between the germline ends. Germline CDR1 and CDR2: GTSNPN and SVGIG (reference sequence). The CDR3 extends over 11 amino acids. This chain's CDR3 is CAGDSYNEQFF. CDR3 nucleotides: TGTGCCGGGGACTCCTACAATGAGCAGTTCTTC.

The V and J genes are TRBV2 and TRBJ2-3; TRBD1 matches at 7 bases. V was clipped by 8 bases and J by 4 bases; unmatched bases: 12. Germline V gives CDR1 SNHLY, CDR2 FYNNEI. The CDR3 covers 15 residues. CDR3 protein: CASSKLRGNADTQYF. The CDR3 coding sequence is TGTGCCAGCTCGAAACTCAGGGGGAACGCAGATACGCAGTATTTT.

V usage is TRBV6-5 and J usage is TRBJ1-4; possibly TRBD1 for D (6 bases). V shed 0 bases and J shed 7 bases, with 12 bases lying between them. Germline V gene sequence: CDR1 MNHEY, CDR2 SVGAGI. There are 15 residues in the CDR3. The CDR3 is CASSYSQGRREKLFF. Here the CDR3 DNA reads TGTGCCAGCAGTTACTCGCAGGGGCGGCGTGAAAAACTGTTTTTT.

The V and J genes are TRBV18 and TRBJ1-1, with a tentative D call TRBD1 (5 bases). The length of the CDR3 is 14 residues. V lost 3 bases and J lost 4, with 12 bases in between. Germline V gene lookup returns CDR1 KGHSH and CDR2 LQKENI. CDR3 in DNA: TGTGCCAGCTCACCCGGGGCGGGGGGCACTGAAGCTTTCTTT. Its translation: CASSPGAGGTEAFF.

The V gene is TRBV7-2, the J gene TRBJ1-5; TRBD1 aligns across 9 bases. Looked up from germline, CDR1 is SGHTA and CDR2 is FQGNSA. Trimming cost V 5 bases and J 6 bases; bases outside gene matches: 8. The CDR3 is 15 residues long. The CDR3 nucleotides read TGTGCCAGCAGCCTGGAAACAGGGGGCGGTCAGCCCCAGCATTTT. Encoded protein: CASSLETGGGQPQHF. Full variable domain (outside the CDR3, taken from reference TRBV7-2 and TRBJ1-5): GAGVSQSPSNKVTEKGKDVELRCDPISGHTALYWYRQSLGQGLEFLIYFQGNSAPDKSGLPSDRFSAERTGGSVSTLTIQRTQQEDSAVYLCASSLETGGGQPQHFGDGTRLSIL.

The chain is built from TRBV7-2 and TRBJ2-7; D ambiguous. V was pared by 0 bases and J by 0 bases, with 9 bases between. Germline V gene data show CDR1 as SGHTA and CDR2 as FQGNSA. This CDR3 has 15 residues. CDR3: CASSLAPASSYEQYF. As DNA, the CDR3 is TGTGCCAGCAGCTTAGCGCCCGCCAGCTCCTACGAGCAGTACTTC.

This chain connects TRBV4-1 to TRBJ1-5; 8 nucleotides agree with TRBD1. CDR3 length equals 16 residues. Germline V gives CDR1 MGHRA, CDR2 YSYEKL. V lost 4 bases and J lost 1; bases outside the gene matches: 6. Written as DNA, the CDR3 is TGCGCCAGCAGCCGAGGTGGGACAGGAAGCAATCAGCCCCAGCATTTT. This codes for CASSRGGTGSNQPQHF.

The chain employs TRBV11-2 and TRBJ1-4; 7 nucleotides align to TRBD1. The germline V gene has CDR1 SGHAT and CDR2 FQNNGV. The CDR3 consists of 15 residues. V lost 1 base and J lost 8; bases outside the gene matches: 7. The DNA of the CDR3 is TGTGCCAGCAGCTTAGTAAGAAGGGGGCAAGAAAAACTGTTTTTT. This translates into CASSLVRRGQEKLFF.

V and J are TRBV7-2 and TRBJ2-1; 7 bases map to TRBD2. The V segment lost 0 bases and the J segment 7 bases; nucleotides outside the gene matches: 3. The CDR3 consists of 14 residues. CDR1 and CDR2 (germline): SGHTA, FQGNSA. The CDR3 protein is CASSLAGGSNEQFF. Written as DNA, the CDR3 is TGTGCCAGCAGCTTAGCGGGAGGGTCGAATGAGCAGTTCTTC.